The rows below give T cell receptor beta chains drawn from one sample of a study of shared clonotypes between healthy human individuals. Repertoires were generated with immunoSEQ multiplex PCR, while TCRdb's copy carries only in-frame clones and drops some. The sample lists 2 million to 2.5 million clones, 85% to 95% occurring once. The specimen was naive CD4+ T cells from PBMCs. Receptors were obtained from a man younger than 35 in good health. Some clones in this sample may be carry-over from other donors' samples. CDR3s include the opening cysteine and the closing phenylalanine or tryptophan. The D gene is left open where the match is weak. The size of a clone is reported for some rows only, either as once, few or many, or as a class for expanded clones.

CDR3	DNA	size	V	J	D
CASSPGTASTDTQYF	TGCGCCAGCAGCCCAGGGACAGCTAGCACAGATACGCAGTATTTT	NA	TRBV4-1	TRBJ2-3	TRBD1
CASSYRNRFLNTEAFF	TGTGCCAGCAGCTATCGCAACAGGTTCCTGAACACTGAAGCTTTCTTT	NA	TRBV7-2	TRBJ1-1	NA
CASTTRGAGEKLFF	TGTGCCAGTACCACGAGGGGGGCAGGGGAAAAACTGTTTTTT	NA	TRBV19	TRBJ1-4	NA
CASSAAGGNIQYF	TGTGCCAGCAGTGCAGCGGGAGGTAACATTCAGTACTTC	NA	TRBV2	TRBJ2-4	TRBD2
CASSLRPQDGSYNEQFF	TGCGCCAGCAGCTTGAGACCCCAAGACGGCTCCTACAATGAGCAGTTCTTC	NA	TRBV5-1	TRBJ2-1	NA
CASSLRQGSYNEQFF	TGTGCCAGCAGCTTGCGGCAGGGTTCCTACAATGAGCAGTTCTTC	NA	TRBV5-4	TRBJ2-1	NA
CASSPKVDTEAFF	TGTGCCAGCAGTCCAAAGGTGGACACTGAAGCTTTCTTT	NA	TRBV28	TRBJ1-1	NA
CASSVMSSAYEQYF	TGTGCCAGCAGCGTAATGAGTTCCGCCTACGAGCAGTACTTC	NA	TRBV9	TRBJ2-7	NA
CASSFGDTYTF	TGTGCCAGCAGTTTTGGGGACACCTACACCTTC	NA	TRBV28	TRBJ1-2	NA
CASTMISGNTIYF	TGTGCCAGTACTATGATCTCTGGAAACACCATATATTTT	NA	TRBV19	TRBJ1-3	NA
CASSQEGVWHGREIGELFF	TGCGCCAGCAGCCAAGAGGGGGTTTGGCACGGGAGGGAAATCGGGGAGCTGTTTTTT	NA	TRBV4-1	TRBJ2-2	TRBD2
CASSIGGGARRAFF	TGTGCCAGTAGTATAGGAGGAGGGGCCCGGAGGGCTTTCTTT	once	TRBV19	TRBJ1-1	NA
CASSDRGLSPSGANVLTF	TGTGCCAGCAGTGACAGGGGGCTCTCCCCTTCTGGGGCCAACGTCCTGACTTTC	NA	TRBV27	TRBJ2-6	TRBD1
CASSQGLAGNEQFF	TGCGCCAGCAGCCAGGGACTAGCGGGGAATGAGCAGTTCTTC	once	TRBV5-1	TRBJ2-1	TRBD2
CASSKDRRETQYF	TGTGCCAGCAGCAAAGACAGGAGGGAGACCCAGTACTTC	NA	TRBV2	TRBJ2-5	NA
CATPADQYSNQPQHF	TGTGCCACCCCCGCCGACCAATATAGCAATCAGCCCCAGCATTTT	NA	TRBV7-9	TRBJ1-5	NA
CASSPGGGQDEQYF	TGTGCCAGCAGCCCCGGGGGGGGGCAGGACGAGCAGTACTTC	NA	TRBV7-9	TRBJ2-7	TRBD2
CASTEGHSIPRYTF	TGTGCCAGCACGGAGGGACACTCGATTCCACGCTACACCTTC	NA	TRBV28	TRBJ1-2	NA
CASGWEGPYEQYF	TGTGCCAGCGGATGGGAGGGCCCCTACGAGCAGTACTTC	once	TRBV7-9	TRBJ2-7	TRBD2
CSANAFSGNTIYF	TGCAGCGCGAACGCCTTCTCTGGAAACACCATATATTTT	NA	TRBV29-1	TRBJ1-3	NA
CASSLKVSDTQYF	TGTGCCAGCAGCTTAAAAGTTTCCGATACGCAGTATTTT	NA	TRBV11-2	TRBJ2-3	NA
CASSTGGEQYF	TGTGCCAGCAGTACAGGGGGCGAGCAGTACTTC	NA	TRBV2	TRBJ2-7	TRBD1
CASSYLAGSSYNEQFF	TGTGCCAGCAGTTACTTGGCGGGATCCTCCTACAATGAGCAGTTCTTC	NA	TRBV6-5	TRBJ2-1	NA
CAISSSQPVNTGELFF	TGTGCCATCAGTTCCTCCCAGCCGGTTAACACCGGGGAGCTGTTTTTT	NA	TRBV10-3	TRBJ2-2	NA
CASSLPPGQGTYGYTF	TGTGCCAGCAGTTTACCGCCGGGACAGGGCACCTATGGCTACACCTTC	few	TRBV28	TRBJ1-2	TRBD1
CASSLEGVGETQYF	TGCGCCAGCAGCTTGGAAGGGGTCGGAGAGACCCAGTACTTC	NA	TRBV5-1	TRBJ2-5	NA
CASSYSTGIGEQYF	TGTGCCAGCAGTTACTCGACCGGGATAGGCGAGCAGTACTTC	NA	TRBV6-5	TRBJ2-7	NA
CASSLAGIREGTEAFF	TGCGCCAGCAGCTTGGCCGGGATCAGGGAGGGCACTGAAGCTTTCTTT	NA	TRBV5-1	TRBJ1-1	NA
CASSPNAGGQGYF	TGTGCCAGCAGCCCCAACGCCGGGGGCCAGGGATACTTC	NA	TRBV14	TRBJ2-7	NA
CASSQETGGEQYF	TGCGCCAGCAGCCAAGAAACAGGGGGCGAGCAGTACTTC	NA	TRBV4-3	TRBJ2-7	TRBD1
CASSLGQGNYGYTF	TGCGCCAGCAGCCTCGGACAGGGTAACTATGGCTACACCTTC	NA	TRBV5-1	TRBJ1-2	TRBD1
CSVATQGTDTQYF	TGCAGCGTGGCTACCCAAGGAACAGATACGCAGTATTTT	NA	TRBV29-1	TRBJ2-3	NA
CASSLRQGAGELFF	TGTGCCAGTAGCCTTCGACAGGGGGCCGGGGAGCTGTTTTTT	NA	TRBV19	TRBJ2-2	TRBD1
CASSQVSATNEKLFF	TGTGCCAGCAGCCAAGTTTCTGCAACTAATGAAAAACTGTTTTTT	NA	TRBV4-2	TRBJ1-4	NA
CAWSASGQGKRPLHF	TGTGCCTGGAGTGCCTCAGGACAGGGGAAAAGACCCCTCCACTTT	NA	TRBV30	TRBJ1-6	TRBD1
CASTLRLGGQGNQPQHF	TGTGCCAGCACCCTTAGGTTGGGAGGCCAGGGCAATCAGCCCCAGCATTTT	NA	TRBV28	TRBJ1-5	NA
CASSRTSGAGTGELFF	TGTGCCAGCAGCCGGACTAGCGGGGCCGGCACCGGGGAGCTGTTTTTT	NA	TRBV7-3	TRBJ2-2	TRBD2